This T cell receptor beta chain was identified during a study of cytomegalovirus exposure and HLA in healthy donors. Study outcomes and limitations: A later analysis, which compared TCR beta chains of equal frequency, found the HLA-associated ones more clonally expanded. In a later analysis, specific HLA alleles were associated with 15,000 to 20,000 TCR beta sequences at a 0.05 false discovery rate.

V lost 3 bases and J lost 7; bases outside the gene matches: 11. The CDR3 is 15 amino acids. CDR1 and CDR2 from the germline V gene are SGHDT and YYEEEE. Regarding this clone: The antigen remains unidentified.

Primers: 60 Vbeta forward and 13 Jbeta reverse. The table came from immunoSEQ multiplex PCR; TCRdb's copy has only in-frame clones and leaves some out. The sample includes approximately 190,000 clones, over 65% of them seen just once. The receptor was isolated from a woman in her forties or fifties in good health and CMV-seropositive. Material: PBMCs. J is TRBJ2-5 and V is TRBV5-6; 8 nucleotides match TRBD1. This chain's CDR3 is CASSSGQGYAATQYF. CDR3 bases: TGTGCCAGCAGCTCCGGACAGGGATATGCAGCGACCCAGTACTTC.